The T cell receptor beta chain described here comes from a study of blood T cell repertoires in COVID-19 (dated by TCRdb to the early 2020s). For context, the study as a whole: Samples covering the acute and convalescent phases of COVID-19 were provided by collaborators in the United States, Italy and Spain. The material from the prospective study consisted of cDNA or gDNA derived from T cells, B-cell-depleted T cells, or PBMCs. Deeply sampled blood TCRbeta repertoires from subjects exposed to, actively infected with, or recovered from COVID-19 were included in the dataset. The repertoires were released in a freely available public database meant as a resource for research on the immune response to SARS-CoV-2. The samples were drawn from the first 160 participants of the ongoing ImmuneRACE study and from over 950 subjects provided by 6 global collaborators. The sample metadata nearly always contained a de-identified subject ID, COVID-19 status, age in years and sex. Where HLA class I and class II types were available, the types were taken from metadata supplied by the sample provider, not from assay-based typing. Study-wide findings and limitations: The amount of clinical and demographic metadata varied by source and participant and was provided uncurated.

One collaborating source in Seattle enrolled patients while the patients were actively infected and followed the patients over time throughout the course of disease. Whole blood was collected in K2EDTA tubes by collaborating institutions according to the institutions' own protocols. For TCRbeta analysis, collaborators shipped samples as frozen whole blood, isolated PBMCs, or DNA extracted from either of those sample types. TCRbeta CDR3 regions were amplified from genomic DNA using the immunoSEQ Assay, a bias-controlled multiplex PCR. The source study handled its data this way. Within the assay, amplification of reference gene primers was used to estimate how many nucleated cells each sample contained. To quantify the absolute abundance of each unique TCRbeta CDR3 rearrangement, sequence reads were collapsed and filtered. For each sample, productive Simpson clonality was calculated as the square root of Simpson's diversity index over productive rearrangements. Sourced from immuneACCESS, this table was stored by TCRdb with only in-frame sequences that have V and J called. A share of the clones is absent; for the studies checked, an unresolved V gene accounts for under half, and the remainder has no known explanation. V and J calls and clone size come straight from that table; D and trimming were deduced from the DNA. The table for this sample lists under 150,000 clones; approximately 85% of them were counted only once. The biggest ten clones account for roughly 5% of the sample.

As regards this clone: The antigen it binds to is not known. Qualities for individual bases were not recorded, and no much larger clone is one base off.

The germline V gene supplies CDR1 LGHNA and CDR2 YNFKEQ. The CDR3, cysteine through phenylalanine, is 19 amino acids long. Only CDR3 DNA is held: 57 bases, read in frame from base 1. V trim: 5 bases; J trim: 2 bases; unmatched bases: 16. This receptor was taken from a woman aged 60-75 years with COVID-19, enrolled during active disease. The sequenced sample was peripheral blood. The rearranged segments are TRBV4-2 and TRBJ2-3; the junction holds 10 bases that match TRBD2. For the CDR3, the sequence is CASSDQKTPSGGVTDTQYF. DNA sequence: TGTGCCAGCAGCGATCAAAAAACCCCCAGCGGGGGGGTCACAGATACGCAGTATTTT.